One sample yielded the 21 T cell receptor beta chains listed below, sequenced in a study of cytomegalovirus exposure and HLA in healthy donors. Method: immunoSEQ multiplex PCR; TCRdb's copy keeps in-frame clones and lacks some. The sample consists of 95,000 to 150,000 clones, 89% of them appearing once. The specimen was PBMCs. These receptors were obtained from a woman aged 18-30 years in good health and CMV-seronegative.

Here the CDR3 DNA reads TGTGCCAGCAGTAACCAGTACCAAGAGACCCAGTACTTC. It yields the protein CASSNQYQETQYF. This chain joins TRBV11-3 and TRBJ2-5; no clear D. This CDR3 has 13 amino acids. Germline V gene lookup returns CDR1 SGHNT and CDR2 YENEEA. The V end lost 6 bases, the J end lost 0 bases, and 8 bases lay between the germline ends.

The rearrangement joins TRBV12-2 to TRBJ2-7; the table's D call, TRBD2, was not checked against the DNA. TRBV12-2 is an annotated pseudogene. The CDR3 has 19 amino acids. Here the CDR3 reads CASRLPRAGGPSKNYEQYF. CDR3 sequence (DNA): TGTGCAAGTCGCTTACCTCGGGCGGGAGGGCCGTCGAAGAACTACGAGCAGTACTTC.

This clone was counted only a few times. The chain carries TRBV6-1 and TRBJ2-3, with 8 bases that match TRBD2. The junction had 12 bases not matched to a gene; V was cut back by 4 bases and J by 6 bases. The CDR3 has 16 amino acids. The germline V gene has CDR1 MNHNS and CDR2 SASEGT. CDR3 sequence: CASSASLGGGEDTQYF. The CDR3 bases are TGTGCCAGCAGTGCATCTCTCGGGGGGGGCGAGGATACGCAGTATTTT.

The CDR3 spells CASSLLPRFSGNTIYF. CDR3 sequence (DNA): TGTGCCAGCAGCTTGTTACCCCGGTTCTCTGGAAACACCATATATTTT. The V gene is TRBV5-4, the J gene TRBJ1-3; D uncertain. Trimming cost V 1 base and J 0 bases, with 11 bases left between them. The CDR3 covers 16 residues. Per the germline V gene, CDR1 is SGHNT and CDR2 is YYREEE (reference sequence).

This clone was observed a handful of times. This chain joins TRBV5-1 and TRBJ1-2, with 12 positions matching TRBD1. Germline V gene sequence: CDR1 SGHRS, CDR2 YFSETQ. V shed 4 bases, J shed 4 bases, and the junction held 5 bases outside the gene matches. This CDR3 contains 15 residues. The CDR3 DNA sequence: TGCGCCAGCAGCGTAGGGACAGGGGGCCTCTATGGCTACACCTTC. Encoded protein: CASSVGTGGLYGYTF. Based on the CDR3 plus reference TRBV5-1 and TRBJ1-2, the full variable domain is KAGVTQTPRYLIKTRGQQVTLSCSPISGHRSVSWYQQTPGQGLQFLFEYFSETQRNKGNFPGRFSGRQFSNSRSEMNVSTLELGDSALYLCASSVGTGGLYGYTFGSGTRLTVV.

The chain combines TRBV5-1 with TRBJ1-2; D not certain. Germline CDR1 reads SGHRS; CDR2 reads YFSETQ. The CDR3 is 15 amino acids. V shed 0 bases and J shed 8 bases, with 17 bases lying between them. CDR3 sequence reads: CASSLETDYVSGYTF. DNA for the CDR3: TGCGCCAGCAGCTTGGAAACTGATTATGTGTCAGGCTACACCTTC.

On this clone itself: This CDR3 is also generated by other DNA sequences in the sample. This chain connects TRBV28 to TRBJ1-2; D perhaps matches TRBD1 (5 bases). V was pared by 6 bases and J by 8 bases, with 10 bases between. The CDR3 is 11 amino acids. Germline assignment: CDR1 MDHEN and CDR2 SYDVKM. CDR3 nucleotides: TGTGCCAGCAGCAGGGTGGGGGGCTACACCTTC. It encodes CASSRVGGYTF.

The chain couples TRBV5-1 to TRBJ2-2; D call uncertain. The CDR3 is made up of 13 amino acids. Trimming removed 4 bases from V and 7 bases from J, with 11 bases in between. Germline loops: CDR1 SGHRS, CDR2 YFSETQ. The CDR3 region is CASSPLVGGELFF. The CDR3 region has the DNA TGCGCCAGCAGCCCATTAGTCGGCGGGGAGCTGTTTTTT.

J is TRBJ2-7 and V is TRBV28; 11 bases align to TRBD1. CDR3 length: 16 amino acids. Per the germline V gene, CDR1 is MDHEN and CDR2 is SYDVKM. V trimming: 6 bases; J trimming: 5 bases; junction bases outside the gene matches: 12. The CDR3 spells CASSPGTGGLLHEQYV. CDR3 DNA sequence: TGTGCCAGCAGCCCCGGGACAGGGGGTTTGTTGCACGAGCAGTACGTC.

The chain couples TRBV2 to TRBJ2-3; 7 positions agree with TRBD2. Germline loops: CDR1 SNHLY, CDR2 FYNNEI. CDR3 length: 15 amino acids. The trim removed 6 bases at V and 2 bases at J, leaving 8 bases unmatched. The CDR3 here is CASRAAGTHTDTQYF. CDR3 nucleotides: TGTGCCAGCAGGGCAGCGGGAACCCACACAGATACGCAGTATTTT.

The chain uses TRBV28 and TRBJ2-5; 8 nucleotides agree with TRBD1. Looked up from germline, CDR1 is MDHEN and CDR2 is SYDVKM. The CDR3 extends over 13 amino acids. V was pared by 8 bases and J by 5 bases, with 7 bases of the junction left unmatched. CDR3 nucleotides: TGTGCCAGCTTGACAGGGGTCCATGAGACCCAGTACTTC. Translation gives CASLTGVHETQYF.

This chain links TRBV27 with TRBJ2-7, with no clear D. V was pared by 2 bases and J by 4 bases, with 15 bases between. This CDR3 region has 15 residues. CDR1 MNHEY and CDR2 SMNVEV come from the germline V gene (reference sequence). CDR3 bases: TGTGCCAGCAGTTTAACTCCCCTACTTCGGTACGAGCAGTACTTC. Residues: CASSLTPLLRYEQYF.

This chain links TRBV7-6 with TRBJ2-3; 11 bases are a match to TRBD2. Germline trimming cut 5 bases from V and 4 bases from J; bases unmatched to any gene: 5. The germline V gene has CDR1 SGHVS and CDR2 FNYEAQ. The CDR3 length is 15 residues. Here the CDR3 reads CASSPSSGGPDTQYF. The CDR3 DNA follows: TGTGCCAGCAGCCCCTCTAGCGGGGGGCCAGATACGCAGTATTTT.

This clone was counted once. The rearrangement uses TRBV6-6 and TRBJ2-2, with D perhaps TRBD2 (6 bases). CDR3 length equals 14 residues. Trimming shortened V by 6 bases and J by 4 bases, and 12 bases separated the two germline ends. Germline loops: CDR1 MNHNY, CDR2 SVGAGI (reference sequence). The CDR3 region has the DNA TGTGCCAGCAGACAGACTAGTATCACCGGGGAGCTGTTTTTT. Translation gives CASRQTSITGELFF.

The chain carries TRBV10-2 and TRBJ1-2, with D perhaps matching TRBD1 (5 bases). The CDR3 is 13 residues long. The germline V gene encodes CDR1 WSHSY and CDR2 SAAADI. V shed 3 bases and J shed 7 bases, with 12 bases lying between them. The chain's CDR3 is CASSEGRASGYTF. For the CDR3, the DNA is TGCGCCAGCAGTGAAGGCAGGGCGAGTGGCTACACCTTC.

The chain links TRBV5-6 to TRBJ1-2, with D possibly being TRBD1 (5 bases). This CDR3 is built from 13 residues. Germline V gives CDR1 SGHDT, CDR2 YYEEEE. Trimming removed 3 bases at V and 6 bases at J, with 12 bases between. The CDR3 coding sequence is TGTGCCAGCAGCTCGTTCTGGGGCGATGGCTACACCTTC. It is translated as CASSSFWGDGYTF.

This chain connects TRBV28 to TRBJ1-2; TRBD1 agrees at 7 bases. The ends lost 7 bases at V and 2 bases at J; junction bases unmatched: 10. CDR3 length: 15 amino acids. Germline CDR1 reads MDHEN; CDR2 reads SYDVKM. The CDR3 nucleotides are TGTGCCAGCACTACTACCGGGACAGAAAACTATGGCTACACCTTC. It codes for CASTTTGTENYGYTF.

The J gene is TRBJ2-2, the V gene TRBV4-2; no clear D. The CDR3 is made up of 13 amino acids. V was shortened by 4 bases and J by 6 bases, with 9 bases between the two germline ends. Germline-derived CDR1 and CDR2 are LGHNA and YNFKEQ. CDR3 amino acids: CASSPYISGELFF. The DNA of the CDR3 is TGTGCCAGCAGCCCGTACATCTCCGGGGAGCTGTTTTTT.

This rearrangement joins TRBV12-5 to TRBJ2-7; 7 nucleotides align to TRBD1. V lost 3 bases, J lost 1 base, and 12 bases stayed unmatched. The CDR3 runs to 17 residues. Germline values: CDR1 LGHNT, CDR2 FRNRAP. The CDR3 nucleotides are TGTGCTAGTGGTTTTGCCCCTACCGGGACAGCTTCCTACGAGCAGTACTTC. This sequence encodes CASGFAPTGTASYEQYF. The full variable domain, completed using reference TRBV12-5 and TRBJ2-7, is DARVTQTPRHKVTEMGQEVTMRCQPILGHNTVFWYRQTMMQGLELLAYFRNRAPLDDSGMPKDRFSAEMPDATLATLKIQPSEPRDSAVYFCASGFAPTGTASYEQYFGPGTRLTVT.

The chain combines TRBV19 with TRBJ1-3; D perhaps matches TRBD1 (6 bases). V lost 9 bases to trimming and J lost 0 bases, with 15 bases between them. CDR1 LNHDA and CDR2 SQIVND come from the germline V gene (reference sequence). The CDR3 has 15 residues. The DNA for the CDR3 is TGTGCCAGCAACGGACAGAGATACTCTGGAAACACCATATATTTT. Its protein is CASNGQRYSGNTIYF.

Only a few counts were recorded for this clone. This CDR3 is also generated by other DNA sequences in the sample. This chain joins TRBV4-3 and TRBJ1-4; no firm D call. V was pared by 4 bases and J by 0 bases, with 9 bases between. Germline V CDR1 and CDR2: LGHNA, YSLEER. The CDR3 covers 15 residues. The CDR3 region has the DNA TGCGCCAGCAGCCCGACTTTTGCAACTAATGAAAAACTGTTTTTT. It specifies CASSPTFATNEKLFF.